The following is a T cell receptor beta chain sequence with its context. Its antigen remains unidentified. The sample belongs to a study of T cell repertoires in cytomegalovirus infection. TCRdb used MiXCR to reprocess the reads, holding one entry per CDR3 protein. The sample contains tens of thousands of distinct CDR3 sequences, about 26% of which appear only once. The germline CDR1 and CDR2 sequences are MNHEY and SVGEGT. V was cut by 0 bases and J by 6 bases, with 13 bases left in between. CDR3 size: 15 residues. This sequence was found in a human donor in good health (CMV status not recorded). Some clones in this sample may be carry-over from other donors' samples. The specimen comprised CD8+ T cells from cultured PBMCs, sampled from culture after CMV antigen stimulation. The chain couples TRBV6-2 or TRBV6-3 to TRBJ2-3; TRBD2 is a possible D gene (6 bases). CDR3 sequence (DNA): TGTGCCAGCAGTTACTCGCGGCGGGGAGAGGATACGCAGTATTTT. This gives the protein CASSYSRRGEDTQYF.